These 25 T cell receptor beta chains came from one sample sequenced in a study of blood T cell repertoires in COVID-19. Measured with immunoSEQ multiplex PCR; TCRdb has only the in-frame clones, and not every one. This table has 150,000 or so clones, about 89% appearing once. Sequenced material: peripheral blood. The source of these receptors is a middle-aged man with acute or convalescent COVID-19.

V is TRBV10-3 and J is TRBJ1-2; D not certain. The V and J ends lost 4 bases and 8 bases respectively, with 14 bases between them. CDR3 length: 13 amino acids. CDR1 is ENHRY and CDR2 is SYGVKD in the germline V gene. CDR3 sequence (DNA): TGTGCCATCAGTGCGTCCCTAAGCGGAGGCTACACCTTC. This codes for CAISASLSGGYTF.

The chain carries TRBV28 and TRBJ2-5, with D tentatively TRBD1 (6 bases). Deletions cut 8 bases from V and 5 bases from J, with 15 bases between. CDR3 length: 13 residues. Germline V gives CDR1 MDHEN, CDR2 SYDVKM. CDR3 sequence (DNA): TGTGCCAGCCTGGACAGTAGGAAGGAGACCCAGTACTTC. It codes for CASLDSRKETQYF.

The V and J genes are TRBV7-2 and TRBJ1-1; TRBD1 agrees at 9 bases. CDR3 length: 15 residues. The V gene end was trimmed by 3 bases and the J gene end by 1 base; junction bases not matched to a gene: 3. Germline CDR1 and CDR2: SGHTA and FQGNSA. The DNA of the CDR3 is TGTGCCAGCAGCTTCAAGACAGGGGGGAACACTGAAGCTTTCTTT. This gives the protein CASSFKTGGNTEAFF. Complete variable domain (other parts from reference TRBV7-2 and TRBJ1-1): GAGVSQSPSNKVTEKGKDVELRCDPISGHTALYWYRQSLGQGLEFLIYFQGNSAPDKSGLPSDRFSAERTGGSVSTLTIQRTQQEDSAVYLCASSFKTGGNTEAFFGQGTRLTVV.

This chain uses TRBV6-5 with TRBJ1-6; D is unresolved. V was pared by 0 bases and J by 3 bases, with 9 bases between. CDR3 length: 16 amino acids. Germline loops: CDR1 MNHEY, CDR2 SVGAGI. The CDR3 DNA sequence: TGTGCCAGCAGTTACTCGACTCGGAGCTATAATTCACCCCTCCACTTT. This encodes CASSYSTRSYNSPLHF.

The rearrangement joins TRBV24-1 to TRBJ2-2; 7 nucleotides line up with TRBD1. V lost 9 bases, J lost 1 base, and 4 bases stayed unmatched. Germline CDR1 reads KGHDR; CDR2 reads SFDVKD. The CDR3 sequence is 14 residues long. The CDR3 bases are TGTGCCACCGGGGGACAGCTGAACACCGGGGAGCTGTTTTTT. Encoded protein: CATGGQLNTGELFF.

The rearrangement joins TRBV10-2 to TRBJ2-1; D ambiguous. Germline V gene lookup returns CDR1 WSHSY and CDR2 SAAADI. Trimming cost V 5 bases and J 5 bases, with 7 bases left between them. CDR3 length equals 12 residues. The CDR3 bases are TGCGCCAGCAGTATTGTAAACAATGAGCAGTTCTTC. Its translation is CASSIVNNEQFF.

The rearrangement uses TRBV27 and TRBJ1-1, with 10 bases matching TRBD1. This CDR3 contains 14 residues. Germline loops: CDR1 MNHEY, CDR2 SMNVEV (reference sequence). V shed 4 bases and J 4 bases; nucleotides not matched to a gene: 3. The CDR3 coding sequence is TGTGCCAGCAGTTGGGGGGACAGGGGCACTGAAGCTTTCTTT. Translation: CASSWGDRGTEAFF.

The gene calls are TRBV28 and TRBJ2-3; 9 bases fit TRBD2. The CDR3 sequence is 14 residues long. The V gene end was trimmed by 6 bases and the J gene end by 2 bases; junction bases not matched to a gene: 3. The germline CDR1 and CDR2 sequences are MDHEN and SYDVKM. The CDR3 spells CASRLAGDTDTQYF. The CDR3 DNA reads TGTGCCAGCAGGTTAGCGGGAGACACAGATACGCAGTATTTT.

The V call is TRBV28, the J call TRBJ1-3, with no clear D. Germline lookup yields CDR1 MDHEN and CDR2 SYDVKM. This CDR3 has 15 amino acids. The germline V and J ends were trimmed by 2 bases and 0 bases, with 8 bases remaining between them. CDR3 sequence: CASSLEGSSGNTIYF. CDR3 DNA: TGTGCCAGCAGTTTAGAGGGCAGCTCTGGAAACACCATATATTTT.

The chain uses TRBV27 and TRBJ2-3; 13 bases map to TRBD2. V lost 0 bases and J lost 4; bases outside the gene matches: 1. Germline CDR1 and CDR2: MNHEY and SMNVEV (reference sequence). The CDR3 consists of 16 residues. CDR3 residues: CASSLSGTSGADTQYF. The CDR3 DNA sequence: TGTGCCAGCAGTTTATCCGGGACTAGCGGGGCAGATACGCAGTATTTT.

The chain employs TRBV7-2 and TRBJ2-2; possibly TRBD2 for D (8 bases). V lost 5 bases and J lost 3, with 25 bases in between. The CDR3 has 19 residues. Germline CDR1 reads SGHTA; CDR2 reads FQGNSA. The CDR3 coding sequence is TGTGCCAGCAGCGGAGCTCTGACAGGGTGGCGGGAGGACACCGGGGAGCTGTTTTTT. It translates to CASSGALTGWREDTGELFF.

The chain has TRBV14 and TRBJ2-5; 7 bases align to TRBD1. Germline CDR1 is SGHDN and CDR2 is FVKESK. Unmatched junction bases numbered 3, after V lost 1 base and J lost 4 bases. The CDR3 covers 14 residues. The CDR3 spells CASSQGQGRETQYF. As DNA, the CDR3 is TGTGCCAGCAGCCAAGGACAGGGAAGAGAGACCCAGTACTTC.

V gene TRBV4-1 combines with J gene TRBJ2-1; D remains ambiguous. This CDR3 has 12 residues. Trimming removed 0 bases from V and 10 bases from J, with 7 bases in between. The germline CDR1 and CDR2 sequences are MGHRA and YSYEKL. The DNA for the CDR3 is TGCGCCAGCAGCCAAGAGGAGCGAGAGCAGTTCTTC. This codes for CASSQEEREQFF.

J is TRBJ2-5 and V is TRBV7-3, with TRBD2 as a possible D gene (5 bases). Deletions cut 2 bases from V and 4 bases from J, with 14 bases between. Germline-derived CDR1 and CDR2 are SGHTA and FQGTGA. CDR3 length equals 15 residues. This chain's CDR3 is CASSLGSEAVETQYF. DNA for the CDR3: TGTGCCAGCAGCTTAGGGTCAGAAGCGGTAGAGACCCAGTACTTC.

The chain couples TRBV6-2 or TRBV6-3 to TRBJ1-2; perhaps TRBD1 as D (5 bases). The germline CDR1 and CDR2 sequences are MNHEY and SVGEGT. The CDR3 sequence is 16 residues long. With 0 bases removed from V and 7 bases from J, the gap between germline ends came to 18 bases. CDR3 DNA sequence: TGTGCCAGCAGTTACTCGATAATTTTCAGGGAGGCTGGCTACACCTTC. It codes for CASSYSIIFREAGYTF.

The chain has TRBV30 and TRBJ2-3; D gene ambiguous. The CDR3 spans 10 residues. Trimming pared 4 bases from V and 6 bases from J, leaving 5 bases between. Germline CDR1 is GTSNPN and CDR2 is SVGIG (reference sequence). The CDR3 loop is CAWKRDTQYF. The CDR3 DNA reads TGTGCCTGGAAGAGGGATACGCAGTATTTT.

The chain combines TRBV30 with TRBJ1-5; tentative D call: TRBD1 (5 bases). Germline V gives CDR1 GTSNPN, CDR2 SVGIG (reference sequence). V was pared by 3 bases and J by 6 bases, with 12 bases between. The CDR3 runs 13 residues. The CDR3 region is CAWSAGITQPQHF. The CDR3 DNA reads TGTGCCTGGAGCGCAGGGATCACTCAGCCCCAGCATTTT. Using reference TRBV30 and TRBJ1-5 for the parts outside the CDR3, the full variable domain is SQTIHQWPATLVQPVGSPLSLECTVEGTSNPNLYWYRQAAGRGLQLLFYSVGIGQISSEVPQNLSASRPQDRQFILSSKKLLLSDSGFYLCAWSAGITQPQHFGDGTRLSIL.

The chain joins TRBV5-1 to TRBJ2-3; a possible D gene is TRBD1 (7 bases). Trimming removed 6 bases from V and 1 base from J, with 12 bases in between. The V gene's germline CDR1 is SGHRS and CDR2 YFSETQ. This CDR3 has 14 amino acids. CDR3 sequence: CASTRGAGTDTQYF. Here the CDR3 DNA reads TGCGCCAGCACCAGGGGGGCAGGCACAGATACGCAGTATTTT.

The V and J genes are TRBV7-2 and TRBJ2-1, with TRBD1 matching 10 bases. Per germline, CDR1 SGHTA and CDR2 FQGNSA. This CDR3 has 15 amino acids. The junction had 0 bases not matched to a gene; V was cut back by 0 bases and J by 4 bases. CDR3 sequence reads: CASSLAGQGYNEQFF. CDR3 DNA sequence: TGTGCCAGCAGCTTAGCGGGACAGGGGTACAATGAGCAGTTCTTC.

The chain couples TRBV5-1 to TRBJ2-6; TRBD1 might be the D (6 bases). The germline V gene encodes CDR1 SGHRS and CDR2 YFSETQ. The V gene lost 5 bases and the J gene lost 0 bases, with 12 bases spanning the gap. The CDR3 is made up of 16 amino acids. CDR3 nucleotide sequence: TGCGCCAGCAGTGTAGGGGGAGACTCTGGGGCCAACGTCCTGACTTTC. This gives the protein CASSVGGDSGANVLTF.

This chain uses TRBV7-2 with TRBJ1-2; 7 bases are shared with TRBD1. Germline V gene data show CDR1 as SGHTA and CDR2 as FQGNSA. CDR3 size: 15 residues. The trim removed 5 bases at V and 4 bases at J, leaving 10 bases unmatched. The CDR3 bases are TGTGCCAGCAGCGTAAGAGACAGGGCCGGCTATGGCTACACCTTC. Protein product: CASSVRDRAGYGYTF.

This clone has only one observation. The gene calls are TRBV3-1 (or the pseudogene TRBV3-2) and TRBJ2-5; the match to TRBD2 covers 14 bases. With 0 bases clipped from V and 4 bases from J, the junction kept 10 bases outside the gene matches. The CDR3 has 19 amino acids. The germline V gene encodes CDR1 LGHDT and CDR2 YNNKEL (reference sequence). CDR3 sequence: CASSQDRTSGRSRRETQYF. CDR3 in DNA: TGTGCCAGCAGCCAAGATCGGACTAGCGGGAGGTCAAGGAGAGAGACCCAGTACTTC.

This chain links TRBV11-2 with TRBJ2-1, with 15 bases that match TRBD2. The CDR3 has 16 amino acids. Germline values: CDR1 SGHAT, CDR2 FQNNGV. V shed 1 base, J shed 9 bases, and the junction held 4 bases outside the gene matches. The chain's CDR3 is CASSLGGLAGGIEQFF. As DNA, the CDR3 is TGTGCCAGCAGCTTAGGGGGACTAGCGGGAGGTATTGAGCAGTTCTTC.

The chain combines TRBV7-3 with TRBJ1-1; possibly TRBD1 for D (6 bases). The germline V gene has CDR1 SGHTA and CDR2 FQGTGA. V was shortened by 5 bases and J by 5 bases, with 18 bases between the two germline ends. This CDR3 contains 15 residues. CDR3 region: CASSPGGGLVTEAFF. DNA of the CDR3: TGTGCCAGCAGCCCGGGAGGGGGGCTAGTGACTGAAGCTTTCTTT.

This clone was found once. This CDR3 is CASSIIRGKNSYEQYF. CDR3 in DNA: TGTGCCAGTAGTATTATCCGCGGGAAGAACTCCTACGAGCAGTACTTC. This rearrangement joins TRBV19 to TRBJ2-7; D might be TRBD2 (6 bases). V was trimmed by 3 bases and J by 0 bases, leaving 15 bases between them. The CDR3 runs to 16 residues. CDR1 LNHDA and CDR2 SQIVND come from the germline V gene (reference sequence).